Included here is one T cell receptor beta chain sequence, with context. The data are from a study of blood T cells in healthy people across ages. The ends were cut back, 0 bases at V and 3 bases at J, with 11 bases in the middle. CDR3 size: 14 residues. Per germline, CDR1 DFQATT and CDR2 SNEGSKA (reference sequence). Sample-barcoded 5' priming and a J-beta primer mix drove a second PCR of about 6 to 12 cycles. TCRdb ran MiXCR on the 5' RACE reads and lists one entry per CDR3 protein. Among 800,000 or so distinct CDR3 sequences listed, approximately 59% were seen once. This sequence was found in a young man in good health. The sequencing sample was made of blood. The chain has TRBV20-1 and TRBJ2-5; tentative D call: TRBD2 (6 bases). As DNA, the CDR3 is TGCAGTGCTAGAGATCATGAGCGGGAAGAGACCCAGTACTTC. Protein: CSARDHEREETQYF.